The clone carrying this T cell receptor (beta chain) occurred once. Antigen specificity is unknown. This table comes from immunoSEQ multiplex PCR, and its TCRdb copy is limited to in-frame clones, with some not included. The sample contains tens of thousands of clones, roughly 86% of which appear only once. Time point meaning: five to six months of natalizumab therapy. All PML patients were female, and all patients had earlier interferon beta. T1 marks 6 months and T2 marks 12 months of natalizumab therapy. This sample is drawn from a study of multiple sclerosis patients with progressive multifocal leukoencephalopathy. The CDR3 sequence is 14 residues long. Trimming removed 5 bases at V and 4 bases at J, with 12 bases between. Germline loops: CDR1 MDHEN, CDR2 SYDVKM. General study findings and limits: It is unclear whether the findings reflect JC virus infection or general immunocompromise. PML-onset expanded TRB clones were detectable before and during natalizumab therapy.

The chain joins TRBV28 to TRBJ1-5; TRBD1 might be the D (6 bases). This sequence originates from a human donor with multiple sclerosis. The sequencing here drew on PBMCs, taken from a patient treated with natalizumab. For the CDR3, the DNA is TGTGCCAGCAGTGACGGACAGACTAATCAGCCCCAGCATTTT. It translates to CASSDGQTNQPQHF. The whole variable domain, filled in from reference TRBV28 and TRBJ1-5, reads DVKVTQSSRYLVKRTGEKVFLECVQDMDHENMFWYRQDPGLGLRLIYFSYDVKMKEKGDIPEGYSVSREKKERFSLILESASTNQTSMYLCASSDGQTNQPQHFGDGTRLSIL.